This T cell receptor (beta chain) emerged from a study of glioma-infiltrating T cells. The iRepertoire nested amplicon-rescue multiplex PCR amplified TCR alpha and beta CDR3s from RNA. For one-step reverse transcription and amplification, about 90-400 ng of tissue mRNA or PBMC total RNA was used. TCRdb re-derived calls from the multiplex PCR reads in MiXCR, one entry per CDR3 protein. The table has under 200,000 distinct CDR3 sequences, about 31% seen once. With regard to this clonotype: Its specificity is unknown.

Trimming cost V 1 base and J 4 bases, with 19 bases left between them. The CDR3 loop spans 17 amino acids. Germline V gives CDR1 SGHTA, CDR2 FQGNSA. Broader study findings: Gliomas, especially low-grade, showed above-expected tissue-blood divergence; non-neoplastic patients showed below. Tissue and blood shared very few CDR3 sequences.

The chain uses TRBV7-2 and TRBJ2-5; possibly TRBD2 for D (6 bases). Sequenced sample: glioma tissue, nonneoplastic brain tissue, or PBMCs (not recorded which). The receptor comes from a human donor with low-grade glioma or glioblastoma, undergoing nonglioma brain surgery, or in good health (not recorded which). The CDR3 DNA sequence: TGTGCCAGCAGCTTAGAACTGACGGGAGTGAGCACAGAGACCCAGTACTTC. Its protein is CASSLELTGVSTETQYF.